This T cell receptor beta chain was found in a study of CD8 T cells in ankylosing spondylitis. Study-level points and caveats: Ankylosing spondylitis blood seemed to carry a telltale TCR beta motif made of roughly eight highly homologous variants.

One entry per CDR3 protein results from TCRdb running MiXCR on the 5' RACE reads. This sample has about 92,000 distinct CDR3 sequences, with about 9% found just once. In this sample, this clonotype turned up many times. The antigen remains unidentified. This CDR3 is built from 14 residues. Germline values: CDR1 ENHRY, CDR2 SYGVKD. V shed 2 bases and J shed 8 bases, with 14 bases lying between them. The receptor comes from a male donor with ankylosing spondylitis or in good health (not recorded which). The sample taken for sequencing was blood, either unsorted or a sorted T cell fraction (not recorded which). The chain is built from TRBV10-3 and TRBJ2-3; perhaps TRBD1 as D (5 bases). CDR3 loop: CAISENPQGSTQYF. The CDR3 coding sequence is TGTGCCATCAGTGAGAACCCTCAGGGATCTACGCAGTATTTT.